One sample yielded the 27 T cell receptor beta chains listed below, sequenced in a study of shared clonotypes between healthy human individuals. Only in-frame clones appear in the TCRdb table, and some are missing; sequencing was by immunoSEQ multiplex PCR. The table lists 1.4 million to 1.5 million clones, roughly 96% of them singletons, with 0.95% to 1.5% in the top ten. Sequencing was done on a sample of naive CD4+ T cells sorted from blood. Documented subset: CD45RA+ positively selected. The receptors come from a man in his thirties or forties in good health.

The genes are TRBV11-3 and TRBJ2-7; 9 bases line up with TRBD1. The junction had 9 bases not matched to a gene; V was cut back by 8 bases and J by 7 bases. This CDR3 has 13 amino acids. The germline gives CDR1 SGHNT, CDR2 YENEEA. CDR3 nucleotides: TGTGCCAGCTCAAAGGGACAGGGTGTGGAGCAGTACTTC. Translation: CASSKGQGVEQYF.

The chain joins TRBV2 to TRBJ2-7, with 7 bases identical to TRBD1. J gave up 12 bases and V 6 bases, and 17 bases lay outside the gene matches. The CDR3 has 14 residues. In germline, CDR1 is SNHLY, CDR2 FYNNEI. In nucleotides, the CDR3 is TGTGCCAGCAGCGACCGGGACAGAAACTACGTCGGGTACTTC. Its protein is CASSDRDRNYVGYF. Variable domain in full (rest from reference TRBV2 and TRBJ2-7): EPEVTQTPSHQVTQMGQEVILRCVPISNHLYFYWYRQILGQKVEFLVSFYNNEISEKSEIFDDQFSVERPDGSNFTLKIRSTKLEDSAMYFCASSDRDRNYVGYFGPGTRLTVT.

This chain joins TRBV9 and TRBJ2-3; the D is unclear. V lost 0 bases and J lost 3, with 26 bases in between. The CDR3 contains 20 residues. Germline CDR1 reads SGDLS; CDR2 reads YYNGEE. The CDR3 coding sequence is TGTGCCAGCAGCGTAGATGTTCTTATCGGGCCTCCCTGGGATACAGATACGCAGTATTTT. Translated: CASSVDVLIGPPWDTDTQYF.

Concerning this clone: In the same sample, other DNA sequences code for this CDR3. This chain links TRBV9 with TRBJ2-1; D unclear. V lost 1 base, J lost 3 bases, and 8 bases lay in between. CDR1 and CDR2 from the germline V gene are SGDLS and YYNGEE. The CDR3 is 14 residues long. As DNA, the CDR3 is TGTGCCAGCAGCGTATTAGGCGGCTACAATGAGCAGTTCTTC. Translation gives CASSVLGGYNEQFF.

This chain connects TRBV7-9 to TRBJ1-5, with 7 nucleotides matching TRBD1. This CDR3 is 15 amino acids long. From germline, CDR1 is SEHNR and CDR2 FQNEAQ (reference sequence). The J segment lost 2 bases and the V segment lost 5 bases, leaving 6 bases of the junction unmatched. Here the CDR3 reads CASSQTGEGNQPQHF. The CDR3 DNA is TGTGCCAGCAGCCAAACAGGGGAGGGCAATCAGCCCCAGCATTTT.

V gene TRBV28 combines with J gene TRBJ1-1; D not resolved. CDR1 is MDHEN and CDR2 is SYDVKM in the germline V gene. CDR3 size: 13 residues. V lost 7 bases and J lost 3, with 12 bases in between. The CDR3 is CASIRERHTEAFF. The DNA for the CDR3 is TGTGCCAGCATCCGGGAAAGACACACTGAAGCTTTCTTT.

The CDR3, as DNA: TGTGCCAGCAGCTTAGCACCTGGGACAGAGGGCATGGCGGGCGGCTATGGCTACACCTTC. Its protein is CASSLAPGTEGMAGGYGYTF. This chain joins TRBV7-6 and TRBJ1-2, with 7 bases aligning to TRBD1. V was clipped by 0 bases and J by 4 bases; unmatched bases: 20. Germline V gene sequence: CDR1 SGHVS, CDR2 FNYEAQ. This CDR3 has 20 residues.

This chain joins TRBV19 and TRBJ1-3, with 9 bases aligning to TRBD1. The germline CDR1 and CDR2 sequences are LNHDA and SQIVND (reference sequence). J lost 0 bases, V lost 4 bases, and 7 bases had no gene match. The CDR3 is 17 residues long. In DNA, the CDR3 is TGTGCCAGTAGTACTCGGACAGGGGACAACTCTGGAAACACCATATATTTT. Translation gives CASSTRTGDNSGNTIYF. The full variable domain, rest sourced from reference TRBV19 and TRBJ1-3, is DGGITQSPKYLFRKEGQNVTLSCEQNLNHDAMYWYRQDPGQGLRLIYYSQIVNDFQKGDIAEGYSVSREKKESFPLTVTSAQKNPTAFYLCASSTRTGDNSGNTIYFGEGSWLTVV.

The chain is built from TRBV5-6 and TRBJ1-5; D is ambiguous. The V gene lost 0 bases and the J gene lost 9 bases, with 7 bases spanning the gap. Germline V CDR1 and CDR2: SGHDT, YYEEEE. The CDR3 loop spans 12 amino acids. CDR3 coding DNA: TGTGCCAGCAGCTTGGCGGGCCGGCCCCAGCATTTT. Amino acid sequence: CASSLAGRPQHF.

DNA of the CDR3: TGTGCTAGTCTGGGGAAGGGGGAGACCCAGTACTTC. It is translated as CASLGKGETQYF. This chain links TRBV12-5 with TRBJ2-5; TRBD1 is a possible D gene (5 bases). Trimming removed 8 bases at V and 5 bases at J, with 12 bases between. The CDR3 is 12 amino acids. The germline CDR1 and CDR2 sequences are LGHNT and FRNRAP. Complete variable domain (other parts from reference TRBV12-5 and TRBJ2-5): DARVTQTPRHKVTEMGQEVTMRCQPILGHNTVFWYRQTMMQGLELLAYFRNRAPLDDSGMPKDRFSAEMPDATLATLKIQPSEPRDSAVYFCASLGKGETQYFGPGTRLLVL.

V usage is TRBV2 and J usage is TRBJ2-1; D may match TRBD1 or TRBD2 (5 bases each). Trimming pared 6 bases from V and 9 bases from J, leaving 15 bases between. In germline, CDR1 is SNHLY, CDR2 FYNNEI. The CDR3 consists of 13 residues. The CDR3 reads CASRDTLAGEQFF. CDR3 coding DNA: TGTGCCAGCAGGGACACTCTAGCCGGTGAGCAGTTCTTC.

The V gene is TRBV5-1, the J gene TRBJ2-1; TRBD1 matches at 11 bases. The junction had 16 bases not matched to a gene; V was cut back by 4 bases and J by 4 bases. In germline, CDR1 is SGHRS, CDR2 YFSETQ. This CDR3 spans 19 amino acids. The CDR3 loop reads CASSLRGTGGFNLYNEQFF. The DNA of the CDR3 is TGCGCCAGCAGCCTGCGGGGGACAGGGGGATTTAACCTATACAATGAGCAGTTCTTC.

With regard to this clone: Other DNA sequences in this sample translate to the same CDR3. The chain is built from TRBV19 and TRBJ1-5; perhaps TRBD1 as D (5 bases). The CDR3 sequence is 17 residues long. Germline assignment: CDR1 LNHDA and CDR2 SQIVND (reference sequence). The germline V and J ends were trimmed by 3 bases and 3 bases, with 18 bases remaining between them. CDR3 sequence: CASSIFGAATNNQPQHF. CDR3 bases: TGTGCCAGTAGTATTTTCGGGGCGGCCACAAACAATCAGCCCCAGCATTTT.

The chain links TRBV7-2 to TRBJ1-1; D ambiguous. CDR1 is SGHTA, CDR2 FQGNSA, per germline. Trimming left V 5 bases short and J 4 bases short, with 14 bases between. This CDR3 has 14 residues. CDR3: CASSPTGGGTEAFF. The CDR3 DNA is TGTGCCAGCAGCCCCACCGGAGGAGGCACTGAAGCTTTCTTT. The entire variable domain, with the rest obtained from reference TRBV7-2 and TRBJ1-1, is as follows: GAGVSQSPSNKVTEKGKDVELRCDPISGHTALYWYRQSLGQGLEFLIYFQGNSAPDKSGLPSDRFSAERTGGSVSTLTIQRTQQEDSAVYLCASSPTGGGTEAFFGQGTRLTVV.

The rearrangement uses TRBV18 and TRBJ2-7, with 9 bases that match TRBD1. J gave up 3 bases and V 4 bases, and 16 bases lay outside the gene matches. Per the germline V gene, CDR1 is KGHSH and CDR2 is LQKENI. The CDR3 has 18 residues. The CDR3 coding sequence is TGTGCCAGCTCACGAGCTAGAGGTCGGGGACAGGGTTTCTACGAGCAGTACTTC. Encoded protein: CASSRARGRGQGFYEQYF. Based on the CDR3 plus reference TRBV18 and TRBJ2-7, the full variable domain is NAGVMQNPRHLVRRRGQEARLRCSPMKGHSHVYWYRQLPEEGLKFMVYLQKENIIDESGMPKERFSAEFPKEGPSILRIQQVVRGDSAAYFCASSRARGRGQGFYEQYFGPGTRLTVT.

This chain joins TRBV15 and TRBJ1-5, with unresolved D. The CDR3 totals 15 residues. Germline-derived CDR1 and CDR2 are LNHNV and YYDKDF (reference sequence). Trimming took 0 bases from V and 2 from J, leaving 8 bases between them. As DNA, the CDR3 is TGTGCCACCAGCAGAGATAATGGAGGCAATCAGCCCCAGCATTTT. It specifies CATSRDNGGNQPQHF.

The V call is TRBV14, the J call TRBJ2-3; 8 bases agree with TRBD2. The V and J ends lost 3 bases and 0 bases, in that order; junction bases with no gene match: 2. Germline V CDR1 and CDR2: SGHDN, FVKESK. The CDR3 covers 15 residues. CDR3 loop: CASSHGTRSTDTQYF. Written as DNA, the CDR3 is TGTGCCAGCAGCCATGGGACTAGAAGCACAGATACGCAGTATTTT.

The chain employs TRBV11-2 and TRBJ2-1, with D perhaps matching TRBD2 (6 bases). V was clipped by 0 bases and J by 2 bases, with 14 bases between them. CDR1 and CDR2 (germline): SGHAT, FQNNGV. The CDR3 is 17 amino acids. CDR3 bases: TGTGCCAGCAGCTTAGACTCAGCGGGCATACCCTACAATGAGCAGTTCTTC. Translation: CASSLDSAGIPYNEQFF.

The chain joins TRBV5-4 to TRBJ2-5, with a tentative D call TRBD2 (6 bases). The CDR3 extends over 14 amino acids. Looked up from germline, CDR1 is SGHNT and CDR2 is YYREEE (reference sequence). V lost 3 bases and J 2 bases, leaving 11 bases between the germline ends. The chain's CDR3 is CASSSSAGQETQYF. For the CDR3, the DNA is TGTGCCAGCAGCTCCTCAGCGGGTCAAGAGACCCAGTACTTC.

This chain uses TRBV6-6 with TRBJ1-1, with D maybe TRBD1 (5 bases). Trimming took 6 bases from V and 6 from J, leaving 11 bases between them. Per germline, CDR1 MNHNY and CDR2 SVGAGI (reference sequence). This CDR3 region has 12 residues. Here the CDR3 reads CASRPPGAEAFF. DNA of the CDR3: TGTGCCAGCAGACCCCCGGGGGCTGAAGCTTTCTTT.

Regarding this clone: Other nucleotide sequences from this sample produce the same CDR3. The J gene is TRBJ2-7, the V gene TRBV19; D is ambiguous. The V end lost 6 bases, the J end lost 3 bases, and 9 bases lay between the germline ends. Germline V gene lookup returns CDR1 LNHDA and CDR2 SQIVND (reference sequence). This CDR3 has 12 residues. Here the CDR3 reads CASSNQLYEQYF. CDR3 in DNA: TGTGCCAGTAGCAACCAGCTCTACGAGCAGTACTTC.

The CDR3 DNA reads TGTGCCAGCAACCCTTCCGACAATCAGCCCCAGCATTTT. Protein sequence: CASNPSDNQPQHF. The genes are TRBV28 and TRBJ1-5; D not certain. V was clipped by 7 bases and J by 3 bases, with 10 bases between them. CDR3 length: 13 residues. Germline assignment: CDR1 MDHEN and CDR2 SYDVKM.

On this clone: Other DNA sequences in the sample encode the same CDR3. This chain connects TRBV5-1 to TRBJ2-7; 10 bases map to TRBD2. The CDR3 sequence is 15 residues long. Trimming removed 3 bases from V and 2 bases from J; junction bases left unmatched: 5. Germline V gene sequence: CDR1 SGHRS, CDR2 YFSETQ. The CDR3 DNA reads as TGCGCCAGCAGCTCGTTAGCGGGGGGAGCCTACGAGCAGTACTTC. Protein: CASSSLAGGAYEQYF.

This clone has a single count. The chain couples TRBV4-1 to TRBJ2-7, with D possibly TRBD1 on 7 matching bases. Per germline, CDR1 MGHRA and CDR2 YSYEKL. Trimming took 1 base from V and 1 from J, leaving 14 bases between them. The CDR3 runs to 16 residues. The CDR3 loop is CASSQARGDRSYEQYF. The DNA of the CDR3 is TGCGCCAGCAGCCAAGCCCGCGGGGACAGATCCTACGAGCAGTACTTC.

The V gene is TRBV18, the J gene TRBJ2-5, with 9 nucleotides matching TRBD2. The trim removed 3 bases at V and 3 bases at J, leaving 5 bases unmatched. Germline V gene data show CDR1 as KGHSH and CDR2 as LQKENI. The length of the CDR3 is 15 residues. The CDR3 loop is CASSPHAGGEETQYF. CDR3 bases: TGTGCCAGCTCACCCCACGCGGGAGGGGAAGAGACCCAGTACTTC.

The rearrangement uses TRBV9 and TRBJ1-1; D ambiguous. The CDR3 is made up of 14 amino acids. Germline V CDR1 and CDR2: SGDLS, YYNGEE. V lost 0 bases to trimming and J lost 1 base, with 7 bases between them. CDR3 sequence (DNA): TGTGCCAGCAGCGTAGCGCCAGAGAACACTGAAGCTTTCTTT. Translating gives CASSVAPENTEAFF.

J is TRBJ2-3 and V is TRBV10-3; 9 bases fit TRBD2. Trimming cost V 1 base and J 3 bases; bases outside gene matches: 2. Per germline, CDR1 ENHRY and CDR2 SYGVKD. The CDR3 is 15 residues long. The CDR3 nucleotides are TGTGCCATCAGTGAGTTAGCGGGAGTAACAGATACGCAGTATTTT. It encodes CAISELAGVTDTQYF.